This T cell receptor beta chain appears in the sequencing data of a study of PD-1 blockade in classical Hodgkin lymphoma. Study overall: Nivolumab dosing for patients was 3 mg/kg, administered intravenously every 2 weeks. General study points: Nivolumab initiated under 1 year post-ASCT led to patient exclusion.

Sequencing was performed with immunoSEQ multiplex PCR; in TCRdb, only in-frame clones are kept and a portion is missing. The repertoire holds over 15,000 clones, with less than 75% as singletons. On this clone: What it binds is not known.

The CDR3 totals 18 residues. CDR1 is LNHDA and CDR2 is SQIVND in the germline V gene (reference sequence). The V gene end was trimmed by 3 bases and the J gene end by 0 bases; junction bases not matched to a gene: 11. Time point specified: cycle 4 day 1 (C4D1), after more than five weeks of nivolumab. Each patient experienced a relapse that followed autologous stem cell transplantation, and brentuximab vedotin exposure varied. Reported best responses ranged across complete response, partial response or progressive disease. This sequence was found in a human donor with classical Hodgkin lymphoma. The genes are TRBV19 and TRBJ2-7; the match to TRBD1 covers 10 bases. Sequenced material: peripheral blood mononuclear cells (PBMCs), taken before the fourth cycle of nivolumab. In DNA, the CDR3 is TGTGCCAGTAGTATTCGGACAGGGGGAAGGGCGATCTCCTACGAGCAGTACTTC. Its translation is CASSIRTGGRAISYEQYF.